The count of the clone carrying this T cell receptor beta chain is one. What it recognizes is unknown. This record comes from a study of regulatory T cells in long-lasting Graves disease. Study conclusions and caveats: Persistent Graves' cases showed lower TCR diversity than newly diagnosed cases. More public clonotypes were shared by persistent patients (about 3,000) than by new patients (roughly 870).

Time point of the sample: persistent/refractory GD, antithyroid drugs over 5 years with positive TRAb. From PBMCs, RNA was extracted and then used to make the TCR library. J gave up 4 bases and V 6 bases, and 5 bases lay outside the gene matches. This CDR3 has 15 amino acids. Germline V CDR1 and CDR2: SNHLY, FYNNEI. Both iRepertoire HTBI primers and Arm-PCR of CDR3 regions were used to build the TCR beta libraries. In TCRdb, the multiplex PCR reads were re-called with MiXCR into one record per CDR3 protein. The sample shows about 470,000 distinct CDR3 sequences, around 20% of them seen only once. Material: peripheral blood mononuclear cells (PBMCs), obtained when the disease was refractory, from a patient treated with antithyroid drugs. V gene TRBV2 combines with J gene TRBJ2-1, with 11 bases lining up with TRBD2. This sequence originates from a female donor with Graves disease. This chain's CDR3 is CASSKTSGDYNEQFF. Here the CDR3 DNA reads TGTGCCAGCAGCAAGACTAGCGGGGATTACAATGAGCAGTTCTTC.